The 17 T cell receptor beta chains below come from one sample, sequenced in a study of CD8 T cells in Susac syndrome. RNA in amounts of about 0.45 to 1 ug was reverse transcribed with random hexamers. TCRdb reprocessed the immunoSEQ multiplex PCR reads via MiXCR and lists one record per CDR3 protein. The repertoire holds 150,000 to 200,000 distinct CDR3 sequences, roughly 90% seen once, with 0.087% in the top ten. Sequenced: CD4+ T cells from PBMCs. Receptors were obtained from a human donor with Susac syndrome.

The rearrangement uses TRBV3-1 and TRBJ1-4; D call uncertain. Germline V gene data show CDR1 as LGHDT and CDR2 as YNNKEL (reference sequence). The CDR3 consists of 15 residues. Trimming shortened V by 1 base and J by 6 bases, and 12 bases separated the two germline ends. For the CDR3, the DNA is TGTGCCAGCAGCCAAGGGTCAGCTCAGGATGAAAAACTGTTTTTT. Translating it yields CASSQGSAQDEKLFF. The full variable domain, with the rest looked up from reference TRBV3-1 and TRBJ1-4, is DTAVSQTPKYLVTQMGNDKSIKCEQNLGHDTMYWYKQDSKKFLKIMFSYNNKELIINETVPNRFSPKSPDKAHLNLHINSLELGDSAVYFCASSQGSAQDEKLFFGSGTQLSVL.

The V call is TRBV6-1, the J call TRBJ2-1, with a tentative D call TRBD1 (6 bases). Trimming left V 3 bases short and J 7 bases short, with 13 bases between. This CDR3 is built from 14 residues. CDR1 and CDR2 from the germline V gene are MNHNS and SASEGT. CDR3 DNA: TGTGCCAGCAGTGAGACTTCAGGGGATAATGAGCAGTTCTTC. Translating gives CASSETSGDNEQFF.

The chain is built from TRBV27 and TRBJ2-3, with 14 bases lining up with TRBD2. Germline loops: CDR1 MNHEY, CDR2 SMNVEV (reference sequence). The CDR3 is made up of 16 amino acids. The V segment lost 9 bases and the J segment 6 bases; nucleotides outside the gene matches: 11. The CDR3 DNA reads TGTGCCAGACCCCAGGGACTAGCGGGAGTAGCGGATACGCAGTATTTT. This sequence encodes CARPQGLAGVADTQYF.

This chain links TRBV4-1 with TRBJ2-7; 8 positions agree with TRBD1. Germline CDR1 and CDR2: MGHRA and YSYEKL. The CDR3 loop spans 14 amino acids. The V gene end was trimmed by 0 bases and the J gene end by 6 bases; junction bases not matched to a gene: 4. DNA of the CDR3: TGCGCCAGCAGCCAAGATGGCAGGGGGCCCGAGCAGTACTTC. Its translation is CASSQDGRGPEQYF.

The chain recombines TRBV18 with TRBJ1-2; 8 positions agree with TRBD1. The CDR3 runs 12 residues. The trim removed 6 bases at V and 8 bases at J, leaving 5 bases unmatched. Germline values: CDR1 KGHSH, CDR2 LQKENI. CDR3 DNA: TGTGCCAGCTCCTCGACAGGGGACGGCTACACCTTC. Translated: CASSSTGDGYTF. The full variable domain, with the rest looked up from reference TRBV18 and TRBJ1-2, is NAGVMQNPRHLVRRRGQEARLRCSPMKGHSHVYWYRQLPEEGLKFMVYLQKENIIDESGMPKERFSAEFPKEGPSILRIQQVVRGDSAAYFCASSSTGDGYTFGSGTRLTVV.

J is TRBJ1-4 and V is TRBV18; TRBD1 matches at 8 bases. After removal of 3 bases from V and 8 bases from J, the junction contained 5 bases not matched to a gene. Germline lookup yields CDR1 KGHSH and CDR2 LQKENI. The CDR3 consists of 14 residues. The CDR3, as DNA: TGTGCCAGCTCACCGACAGGGGATTCCGAAAAACTGTTTTTT. Protein sequence: CASSPTGDSEKLFF.

V usage is TRBV13 and J usage is TRBJ1-1; TRBD1 matches at 7 bases. V lost 2 bases, J lost 1 base, and 4 bases stayed unmatched. From germline, CDR1 is PRHDT and CDR2 FYEKMQ (reference sequence). The CDR3 extends over 15 amino acids. CDR3 DNA: TGTGCCAGCAGCTTAATGGACAGGCCGAACACTGAAGCTTTCTTT. Protein product: CASSLMDRPNTEAFF.

The V gene is TRBV12-3 or TRBV12-4, the J gene TRBJ2-1; D not certain. Trimming stripped 8 bases from V and 6 bases from J, with 11 bases between. The CDR3 loop spans 12 amino acids. DNA for the CDR3: TGTGCCAGCCGTTGGGTGCGCAATGAGCAGTTCTTC. Protein product: CASRWVRNEQFF.

The CDR3 bases are TGTGCCAGCAGCTTTAAACTAGCGGAAGTCACAGATACGCAGTATTTT. It encodes CASSFKLAEVTDTQYF. V and J are TRBV5-4 and TRBJ2-3, with 8 bases fitting TRBD2. Germline values: CDR1 SGHNT, CDR2 YYREEE (reference sequence). The CDR3 runs to 16 residues. V was clipped by 2 bases and J by 2 bases; unmatched bases: 7.

The chain links TRBV4-1 to TRBJ2-6; TRBD2 might be the D (5 bases). Trimming stripped 1 base from V and 0 bases from J, with 13 bases between. The CDR3 covers 18 residues. Germline V lookup: CDR1 MGHRA, CDR2 YSYEKL. CDR3 amino acids: CASSQVRIGDSGANVLTF. DNA for the CDR3: TGCGCCAGCAGCCAAGTAAGAATCGGGGACTCTGGGGCCAACGTCCTGACTTTC.

The chain is built from TRBV24-1 and TRBJ2-7; TRBD1 matches 7 bases. The length of the CDR3 is 12 residues. Germline lookup yields CDR1 KGHDR and CDR2 SFDVKD. V dropped 12 bases and J dropped 5; count of bases not matched to a gene: 9. DNA of the CDR3: TGTGCCCGACGGACAGGTCTCCACGAGCAGTACTTC. It encodes CARRTGLHEQYF.

The chain combines TRBV4-1 with TRBJ2-2, with D perhaps TRBD2 (6 bases). The CDR3 runs 17 residues. The V gene's germline CDR1 is MGHRA and CDR2 YSYEKL. With 1 base removed from V and 4 bases from J, the gap between germline ends came to 16 bases. The CDR3 nucleotides read TGCGCCAGCAGCCAAGTCGATATGGGACTGAGCACCGGGGAGCTGTTTTTT. This gives the protein CASSQVDMGLSTGELFF.

J is TRBJ2-3 and V is TRBV29-1, with TRBD1 identical over 9 bases. J gave up 1 base and V 5 bases, and 10 bases lay outside the gene matches. In germline, CDR1 is SQVTM, CDR2 ANQGSEA. The CDR3 sequence is 16 residues long. As DNA, the CDR3 is TGCAGCGTTCTTTCCGGGACAGGGCCTCGCACAGATACGCAGTATTTT. Encoded protein: CSVLSGTGPRTDTQYF.

CDR3 amino acids: CASSQERAGRTEAFF. For the CDR3, the DNA is TGCGCCAGCAGCCAAGAACGGGCAGGGCGCACTGAAGCTTTCTTT. The genes are TRBV4-1 and TRBJ1-1, with D possibly being TRBD1 (5 bases). Trimming removed 0 bases from V and 4 bases from J, with 12 bases in between. The CDR3 has 15 amino acids. Germline V gives CDR1 MGHRA, CDR2 YSYEKL.

The V gene is TRBV5-1, the J gene TRBJ2-3; no clear D. CDR3 size: 13 residues. The germline gives CDR1 SGHRS, CDR2 YFSETQ. Trimming pared 8 bases from V and 2 bases from J, leaving 12 bases between. The CDR3 is CASGAETTDTQYF. The CDR3 DNA reads TGCGCCAGTGGAGCAGAGACCACAGATACGCAGTATTTT. Supplemented by reference TRBV5-1 and TRBJ2-3, the full variable domain reads KAGVTQTPRYLIKTRGQQVTLSCSPISGHRSVSWYQQTPGQGLQFLFEYFSETQRNKGNFPGRFSGRQFSNSRSEMNVSTLELGDSALYLCASGAETTDTQYFGPGTRLTVL.

This chain uses TRBV4-1 with TRBJ2-3; 13 nucleotides match TRBD2. The CDR3 is made up of 18 amino acids. V shed 4 bases and J 1 base; nucleotides not matched to a gene: 8. The V gene's germline CDR1 is MGHRA and CDR2 YSYEKL. This CDR3 reads CASSRGLTSGGRTDTQYF. Here the CDR3 DNA reads TGCGCCAGCAGCCGAGGGCTGACTAGCGGGGGGCGCACAGATACGCAGTATTTT.

This chain connects TRBV9 to TRBJ2-1, with 11 bases lining up with TRBD2. Germline trimming cut 0 bases from V and 6 bases from J; bases unmatched to any gene: 5. Germline V gives CDR1 SGDLS, CDR2 YYNGEE. This CDR3 has 16 residues. CDR3 sequence: CASSVGTTSGVNEQFF. CDR3 DNA: TGTGCCAGCAGCGTAGGGACGACTAGCGGGGTCAATGAGCAGTTCTTC. The variable domain in full, completed from reference TRBV9 and TRBJ2-1, reads DSGVTQTPKHLITATGQRVTLRCSPRSGDLSVYWYQQSLDQGLQFLIQYYNGEERAKGNILERFSAQQFPDLHSELNLSSLELGDSALYFCASSVGTTSGVNEQFFGPGTRLTVL.